This entry features one T cell receptor beta chain sequence. This record belongs to a study of blood T cell repertoires in COVID-19. On the study more broadly: Acute-phase and convalescent COVID-19 samples originated in the United States, Italy and Spain. From T cells, B-cell-depleted T cells, or PBMCs came the material, which was cDNA or gDNA.

Profiling relied on immunoSEQ multiplex PCR, and the TCRdb table lists in-frame clones only, not all of them. The sample includes approximately 220,000 clones, 80% to 90% of them seen just once. Someone with COVID-19 had been met by exposed participants within 2 weeks before study entry. V lost 5 bases and J lost 1, with 9 bases in between. CDR3 length: 14 amino acids. Germline CDR1 reads LNHDA; CDR2 reads SQIVND (reference sequence). This sequence originates from a woman between 40 and 50 years old who had been exposed to COVID-19. The sequenced sample was PBMCs or T cells enriched from blood (not recorded which). The J gene is TRBJ1-3, the V gene TRBV19, with no clear D. As DNA, the CDR3 is TGTGCCAGTAGTGCCGGGGTTTCTGGAAACACCATATATTTT. Residues: CASSAGVSGNTIYF.